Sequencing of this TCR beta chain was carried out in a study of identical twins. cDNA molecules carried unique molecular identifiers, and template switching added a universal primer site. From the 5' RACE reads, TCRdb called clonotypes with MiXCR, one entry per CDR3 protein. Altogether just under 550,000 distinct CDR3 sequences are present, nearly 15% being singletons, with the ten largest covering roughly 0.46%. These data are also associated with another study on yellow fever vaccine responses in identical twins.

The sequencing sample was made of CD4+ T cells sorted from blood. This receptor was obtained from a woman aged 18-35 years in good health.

Here the CDR3 DNA reads TGCAGTGCTAGAGATCTCCGGGTAGCGGGGGGCACAGATACGCAGTATTTT. Amino acid sequence: CSARDLRVAGGTDTQYF. The V gene is TRBV20-1, the J gene TRBJ2-3; the match to TRBD2 covers 9 bases. With V trimmed by 0 bases and J by 1 base, 8 bases remained unmatched. The CDR3 sequence is 17 residues long. Germline V gene data show CDR1 as DFQATT and CDR2 as SNEGSKA (reference sequence).